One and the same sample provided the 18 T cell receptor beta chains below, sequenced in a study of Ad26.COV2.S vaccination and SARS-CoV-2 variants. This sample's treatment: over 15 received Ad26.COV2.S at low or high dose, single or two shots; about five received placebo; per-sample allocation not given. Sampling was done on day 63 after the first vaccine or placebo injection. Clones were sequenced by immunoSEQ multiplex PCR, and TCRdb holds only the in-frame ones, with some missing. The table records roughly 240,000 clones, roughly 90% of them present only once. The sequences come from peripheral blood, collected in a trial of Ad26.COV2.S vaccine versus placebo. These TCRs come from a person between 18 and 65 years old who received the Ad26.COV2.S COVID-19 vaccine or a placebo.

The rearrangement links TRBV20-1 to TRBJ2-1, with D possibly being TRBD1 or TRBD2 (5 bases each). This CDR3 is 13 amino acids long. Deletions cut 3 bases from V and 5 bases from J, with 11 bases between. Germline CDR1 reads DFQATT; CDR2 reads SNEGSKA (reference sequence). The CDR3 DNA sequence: TGCAGTGCTAGTCGGGGCAGACACAATGAGCAGTTCTTC. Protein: CSASRGRHNEQFF.

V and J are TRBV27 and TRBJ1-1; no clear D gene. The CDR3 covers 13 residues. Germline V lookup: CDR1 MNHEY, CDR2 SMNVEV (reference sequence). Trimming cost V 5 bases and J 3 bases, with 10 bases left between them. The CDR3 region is CASSPSMDTEAFF. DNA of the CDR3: TGTGCCAGCAGTCCTTCAATGGACACTGAAGCTTTCTTT.

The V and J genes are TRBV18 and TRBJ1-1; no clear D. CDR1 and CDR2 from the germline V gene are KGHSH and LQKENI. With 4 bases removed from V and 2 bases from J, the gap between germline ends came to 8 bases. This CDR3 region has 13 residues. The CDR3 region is CASSRPGNTEAFF. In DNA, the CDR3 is TGTGCCAGCTCACGCCCGGGTAACACTGAAGCTTTCTTT.

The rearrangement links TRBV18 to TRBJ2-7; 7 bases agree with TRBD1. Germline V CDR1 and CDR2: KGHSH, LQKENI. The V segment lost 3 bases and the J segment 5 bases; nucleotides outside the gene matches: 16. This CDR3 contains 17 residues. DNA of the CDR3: TGTGCCAGCTCACCCCCACCGGAGACAGGGAAGTTCCACGAGCAGTACTTC. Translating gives CASSPPPETGKFHEQYF. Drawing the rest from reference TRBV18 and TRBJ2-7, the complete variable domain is NAGVMQNPRHLVRRRGQEARLRCSPMKGHSHVYWYRQLPEEGLKFMVYLQKENIIDESGMPKERFSAEFPKEGPSILRIQQVVRGDSAAYFCASSPPPETGKFHEQYFGPGTRLTVT.

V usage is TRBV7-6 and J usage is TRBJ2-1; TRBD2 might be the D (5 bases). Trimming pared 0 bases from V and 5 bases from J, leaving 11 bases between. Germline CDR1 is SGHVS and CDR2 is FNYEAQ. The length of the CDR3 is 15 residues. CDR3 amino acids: CASSLAAGPNNEQFF. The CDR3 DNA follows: TGTGCCAGCAGCTTAGCGGCGGGCCCAAACAATGAGCAGTTCTTC.

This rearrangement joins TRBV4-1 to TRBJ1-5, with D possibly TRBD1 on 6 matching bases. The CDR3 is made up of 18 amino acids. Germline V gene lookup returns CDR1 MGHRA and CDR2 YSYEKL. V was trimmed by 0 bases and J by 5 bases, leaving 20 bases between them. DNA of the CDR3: TGCGCCAGCAGCCAAGATACGATGGGCCCGGGGGGCCATCAGCCCCAGCATTTT. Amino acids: CASSQDTMGPGGHQPQHF.

The chain's CDR3 is CASSTEGPREQYF. The CDR3 DNA sequence: TGTGCCAGCAGCACAGAGGGTCCACGCGAGCAGTACTTC. This chain joins TRBV27 and TRBJ2-7; tentative D call: TRBD2 (5 bases). Germline-derived CDR1 and CDR2 are MNHEY and SMNVEV (reference sequence). The CDR3 has 13 residues. Trimming shortened V by 6 bases and J by 6 bases, and 15 bases separated the two germline ends.

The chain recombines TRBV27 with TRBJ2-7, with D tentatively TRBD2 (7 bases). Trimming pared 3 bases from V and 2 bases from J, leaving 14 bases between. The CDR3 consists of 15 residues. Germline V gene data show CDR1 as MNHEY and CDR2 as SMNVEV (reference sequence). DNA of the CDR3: TGTGCCAGCAGTTTTGGGGGGGCCTTCACCTACGAGCAGTACTTC. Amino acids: CASSFGGAFTYEQYF.

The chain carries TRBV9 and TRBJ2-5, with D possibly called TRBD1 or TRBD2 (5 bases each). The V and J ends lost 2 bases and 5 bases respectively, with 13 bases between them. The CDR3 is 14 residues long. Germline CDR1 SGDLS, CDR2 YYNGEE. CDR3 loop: CASSVDGASETQYF. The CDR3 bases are TGTGCCAGCAGCGTCGACGGGGCGAGTGAGACCCAGTACTTC.

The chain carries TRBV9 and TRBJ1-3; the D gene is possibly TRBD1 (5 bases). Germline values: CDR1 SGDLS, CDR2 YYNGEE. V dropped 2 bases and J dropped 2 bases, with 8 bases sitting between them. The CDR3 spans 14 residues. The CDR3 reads CASSVPGTGNTIYF. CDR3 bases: TGTGCCAGCAGCGTTCCAGGGACTGGAAACACCATATATTTT.

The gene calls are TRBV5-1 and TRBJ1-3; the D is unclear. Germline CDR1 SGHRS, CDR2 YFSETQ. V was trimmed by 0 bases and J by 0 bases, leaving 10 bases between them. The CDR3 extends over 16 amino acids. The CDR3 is CASSLDRTVSGNTIYF. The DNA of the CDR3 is TGCGCCAGCAGCTTGGATAGAACTGTCTCTGGAAACACCATATATTTT.

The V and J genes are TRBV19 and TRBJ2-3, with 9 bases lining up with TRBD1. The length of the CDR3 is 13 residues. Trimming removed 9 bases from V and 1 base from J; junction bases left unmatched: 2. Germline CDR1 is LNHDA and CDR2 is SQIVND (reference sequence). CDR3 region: CASRTGGTDTQYF. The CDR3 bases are TGTGCCAGCAGGACAGGGGGCACAGATACGCAGTATTTT.

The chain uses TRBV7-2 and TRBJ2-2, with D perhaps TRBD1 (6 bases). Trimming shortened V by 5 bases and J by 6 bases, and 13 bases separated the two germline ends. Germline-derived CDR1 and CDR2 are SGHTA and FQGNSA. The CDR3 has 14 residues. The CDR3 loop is CASSATGWAGELFF. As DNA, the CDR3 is TGTGCCAGCAGCGCCACAGGGTGGGCCGGGGAGCTGTTTTTT.

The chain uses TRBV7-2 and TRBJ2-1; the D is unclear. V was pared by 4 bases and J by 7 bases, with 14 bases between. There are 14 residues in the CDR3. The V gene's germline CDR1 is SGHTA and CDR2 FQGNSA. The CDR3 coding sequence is TGTGCCAGCAGCTCGGTCTTCGGTGGGAATGAGCAGTTCTTC. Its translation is CASSSVFGGNEQFF.

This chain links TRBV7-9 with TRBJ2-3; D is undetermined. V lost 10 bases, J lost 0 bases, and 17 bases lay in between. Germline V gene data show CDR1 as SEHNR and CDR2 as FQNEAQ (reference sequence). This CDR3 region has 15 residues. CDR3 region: CATVKIASSTDTQYF. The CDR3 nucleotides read TGTGCCACCGTCAAAATCGCCTCTAGCACAGATACGCAGTATTTT.

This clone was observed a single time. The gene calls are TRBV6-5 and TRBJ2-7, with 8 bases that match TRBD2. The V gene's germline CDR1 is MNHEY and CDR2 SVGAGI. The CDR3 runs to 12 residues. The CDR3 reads CAVRGGSYEQYF. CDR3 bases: TGTGCAGTACGGGGGGGTTCCTACGAGCAGTACTTC.

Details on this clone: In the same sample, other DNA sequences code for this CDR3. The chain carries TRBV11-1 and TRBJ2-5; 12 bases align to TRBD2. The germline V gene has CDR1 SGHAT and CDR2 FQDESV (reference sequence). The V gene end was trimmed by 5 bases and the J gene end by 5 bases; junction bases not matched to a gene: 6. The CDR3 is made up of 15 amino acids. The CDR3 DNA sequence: TGTGCCAGCAGCAAACTAGCGGGAGGAGGGGAGACCCAGTACTTC. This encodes CASSKLAGGGETQYF.

CDR3 DNA: TGTGCCAGCAGCCTCGAAGGGGCAACGGGCTATGGCTACACCTTC. This encodes CASSLEGATGYGYTF. The gene calls are TRBV3-1 (or the pseudogene TRBV3-2) and TRBJ1-2; the D gene is possibly TRBD1 (5 bases). The CDR3 contains 15 residues. From germline, CDR1 is LGHDT and CDR2 YNNKEL (reference sequence). Trimming cost V 4 bases and J 4 bases, with 16 bases left between them.